This T cell receptor (beta chain) came from a study of T cell changes during pregnancy in multiple sclerosis. Repertoires were generated with immunoSEQ multiplex PCR, while TCRdb's copy carries only in-frame clones and drops some. This table holds about 80,000 clones, 92% found once. Looked up from germline, CDR1 is SGHRS and CDR2 is YFSETQ. This CDR3 region has 16 residues. After removal of 0 bases from V and 2 bases from J, the junction contained 1 base not matched to a gene. This specimen consisted of peripheral blood, obtained before pregnancy. The chain carries TRBV5-1 and TRBJ1-4; TRBD1 matches at 10 bases. This TCR came from a female donor with multiple sclerosis, enrolled in a pregnancy study. DNA of the CDR3: TGCGCCAGCAGCTTGGAGGGACAGGGGACTAATGAAAAACTGTTTTTT. Its protein product is CASSLEGQGTNEKLFF.